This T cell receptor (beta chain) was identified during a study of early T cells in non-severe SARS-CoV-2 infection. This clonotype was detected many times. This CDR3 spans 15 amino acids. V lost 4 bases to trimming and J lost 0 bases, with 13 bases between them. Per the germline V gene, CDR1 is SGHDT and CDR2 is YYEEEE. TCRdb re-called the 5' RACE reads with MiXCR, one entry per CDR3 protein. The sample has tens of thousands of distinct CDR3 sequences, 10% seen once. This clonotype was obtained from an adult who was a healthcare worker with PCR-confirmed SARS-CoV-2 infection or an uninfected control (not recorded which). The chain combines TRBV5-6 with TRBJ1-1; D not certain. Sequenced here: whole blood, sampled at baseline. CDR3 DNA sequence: TGTGCCAGCAGCCCAATTGGCGGGATGAACACTGAAGCTTTCTTT. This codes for CASSPIGGMNTEAFF. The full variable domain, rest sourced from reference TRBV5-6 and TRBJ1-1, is DAGVTQSPTHLIKTRGQQVTLRCSPKSGHDTVSWYQQALGQGPQFIFQYYEEEERQRGNFPDRFSGHQFPNYSSELNVNALLLGDSALYLCASSPIGGMNTEAFFGQGTRLTVV.